The text below deals with one T cell receptor (beta chain). The data belong to a study of control samples from healthy donors and cancer patients. CDR1 is SGHTA and CDR2 is FQGNSA in the germline V gene. CDR3 size: 14 residues. V lost 0 bases to trimming and J lost 0 bases, with 4 bases between them. Clones were read by immunoSEQ multiplex PCR, and TCRdb kept only the in-frame ones, dropping some. The sample yields approximately 150,000 clones, about nine tenths seen once. The sequence was collected from a man younger than 45 in good health. V and J are TRBV7-2 and TRBJ2-3; D is unclear. The sequencing sample was made of blood. CDR3 protein: CASSLAGSTDTQYF. The CDR3 DNA follows: TGTGCCAGCAGCTTAGCTGGGAGCACAGATACGCAGTATTTT. The full variable domain, completed using reference TRBV7-2 and TRBJ2-3, is GAGVSQSPSNKVTEKGKDVELRCDPISGHTALYWYRQSLGQGLEFLIYFQGNSAPDKSGLPSDRFSAERTGGSVSTLTIQRTQQEDSAVYLCASSLAGSTDTQYFGPGTRLTVL.